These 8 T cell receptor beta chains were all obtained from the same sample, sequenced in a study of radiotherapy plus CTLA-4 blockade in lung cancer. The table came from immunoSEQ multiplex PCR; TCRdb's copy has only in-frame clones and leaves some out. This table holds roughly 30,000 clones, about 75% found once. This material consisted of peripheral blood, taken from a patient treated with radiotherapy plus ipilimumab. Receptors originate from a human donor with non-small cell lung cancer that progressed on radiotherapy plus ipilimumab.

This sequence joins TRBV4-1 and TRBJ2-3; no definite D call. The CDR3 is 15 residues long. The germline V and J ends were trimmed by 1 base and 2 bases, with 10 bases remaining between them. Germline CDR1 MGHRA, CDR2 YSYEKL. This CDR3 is CASSQGLTYTDTQYF. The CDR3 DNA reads TGCGCCAGCAGCCAAGGACTGACTTACACAGATACGCAGTATTTT.

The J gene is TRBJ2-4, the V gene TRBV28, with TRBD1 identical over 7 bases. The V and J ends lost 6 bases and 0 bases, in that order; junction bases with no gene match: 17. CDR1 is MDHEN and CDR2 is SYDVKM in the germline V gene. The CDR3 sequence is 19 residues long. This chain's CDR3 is CASRTGFVGSLLAKNIQYF. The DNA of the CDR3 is TGTGCCAGCAGGACAGGGTTCGTCGGTTCCCTACTAGCCAAAAACATTCAGTACTTC. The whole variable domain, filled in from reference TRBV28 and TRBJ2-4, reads DVKVTQSSRYLVKRTGEKVFLECVQDMDHENMFWYRQDPGLGLRLIYFSYDVKMKEKGDIPEGYSVSREKKERFSLILESASTNQTSMYLCASRTGFVGSLLAKNIQYFGAGTRLSVL.

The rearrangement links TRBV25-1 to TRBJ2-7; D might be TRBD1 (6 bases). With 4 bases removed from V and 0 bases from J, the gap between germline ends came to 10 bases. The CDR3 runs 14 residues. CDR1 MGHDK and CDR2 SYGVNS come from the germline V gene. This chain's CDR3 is CASSGWTASYEQYF. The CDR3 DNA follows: TGTGCCAGCAGTGGCTGGACAGCCTCCTACGAGCAGTACTTC.

DNA of the CDR3: TGTGCCAGCAGTTTCTATCAACTACCTACCGACAGGGGGCAAGAGACCCAGTACTTC. It translates to CASSFYQLPTDRGQETQYF. The V call is TRBV28, the J call TRBJ2-5; 9 bases are a match to TRBD1. Per the germline V gene, CDR1 is MDHEN and CDR2 is SYDVKM. After removal of 3 bases from V and 2 bases from J, the junction contained 16 bases not matched to a gene. The length of the CDR3 is 19 residues.

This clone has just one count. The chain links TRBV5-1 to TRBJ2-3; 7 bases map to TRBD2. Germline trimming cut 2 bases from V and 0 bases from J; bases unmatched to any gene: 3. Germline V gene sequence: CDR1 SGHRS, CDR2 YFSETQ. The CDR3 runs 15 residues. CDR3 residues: CASSFRTSSTDTQYF. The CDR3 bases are TGCGCCAGCAGCTTTCGGACTAGTAGCACAGATACGCAGTATTTT.

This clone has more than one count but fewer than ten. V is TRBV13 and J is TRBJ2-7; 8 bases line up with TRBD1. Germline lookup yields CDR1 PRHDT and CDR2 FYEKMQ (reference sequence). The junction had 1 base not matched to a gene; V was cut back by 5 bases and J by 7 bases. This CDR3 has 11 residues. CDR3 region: CASSGDREQYF. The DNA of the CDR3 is TGTGCCAGCAGCGGGGACAGGGAGCAGTACTTC.

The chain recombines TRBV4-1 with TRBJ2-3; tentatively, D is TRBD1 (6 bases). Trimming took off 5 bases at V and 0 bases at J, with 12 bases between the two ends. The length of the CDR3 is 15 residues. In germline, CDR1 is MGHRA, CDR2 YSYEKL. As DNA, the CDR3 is TGCGCCAGCAGCAAAACAGGGTTTAGCACAGATACGCAGTATTTT. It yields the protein CASSKTGFSTDTQYF.

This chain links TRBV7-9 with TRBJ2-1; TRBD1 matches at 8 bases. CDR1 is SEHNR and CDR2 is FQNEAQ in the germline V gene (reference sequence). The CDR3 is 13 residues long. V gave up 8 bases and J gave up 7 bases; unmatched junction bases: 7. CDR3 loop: CASGQGTLNEQFF. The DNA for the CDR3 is TGTGCCAGCGGACAGGGAACCTTAAATGAGCAGTTCTTC.